This T cell receptor (beta chain) was captured in a study of T cell changes during pregnancy in multiple sclerosis. Here immunoSEQ multiplex PCR was the method, and the copy in TCRdb shows in-frame clones only, minus some. The sample lists around 50,000 clones; 80% to 90% were seen once. The ends were cut back, 5 bases at V and 3 bases at J, with 14 bases in the middle. The length of the CDR3 is 13 residues. Looked up from germline, CDR1 is SQVTM and CDR2 is ANQGSEA. This sequence was found in a female donor with multiple sclerosis, enrolled in a pregnancy study. The gene calls are TRBV29-1 and TRBJ2-7, with a tentative D call TRBD1 (6 bases). Here the sequenced sample was CD8+ T cells from peripheral blood mononuclear cells, taken in the second trimester of pregnancy. Here the CDR3 reads CSVQTGKVYEQYF. The CDR3 DNA is TGCAGCGTTCAAACAGGGAAGGTCTACGAGCAGTACTTC.